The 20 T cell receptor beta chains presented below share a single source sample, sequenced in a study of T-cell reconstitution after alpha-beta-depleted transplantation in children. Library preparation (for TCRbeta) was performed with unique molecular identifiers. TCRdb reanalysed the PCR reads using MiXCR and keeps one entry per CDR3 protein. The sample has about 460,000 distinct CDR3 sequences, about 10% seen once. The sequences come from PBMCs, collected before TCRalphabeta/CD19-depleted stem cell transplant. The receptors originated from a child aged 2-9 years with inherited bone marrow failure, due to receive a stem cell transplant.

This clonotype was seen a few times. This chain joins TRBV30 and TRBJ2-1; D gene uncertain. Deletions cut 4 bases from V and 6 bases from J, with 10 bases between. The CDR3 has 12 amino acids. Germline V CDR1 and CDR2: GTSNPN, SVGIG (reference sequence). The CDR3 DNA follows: TGTGCCTGGAACCCAGAAGGCAATGAGCAGTTCTTC. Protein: CAWNPEGNEQFF.

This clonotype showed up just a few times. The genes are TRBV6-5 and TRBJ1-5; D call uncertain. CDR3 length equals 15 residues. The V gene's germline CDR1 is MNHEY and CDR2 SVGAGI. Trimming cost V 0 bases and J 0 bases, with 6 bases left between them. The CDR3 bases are TGTGCCAGCAGTTACTCGGGTGGTAGCAATCAGCCCCAGCATTTT. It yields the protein CASSYSGGSNQPQHF.

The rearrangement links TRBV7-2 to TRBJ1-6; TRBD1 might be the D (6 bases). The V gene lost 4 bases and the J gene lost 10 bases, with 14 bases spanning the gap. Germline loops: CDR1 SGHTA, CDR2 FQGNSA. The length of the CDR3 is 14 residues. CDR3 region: CASSSQQGGSPLHF. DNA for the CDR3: TGTGCCAGCAGCTCACAACAGGGAGGCTCACCCCTCCACTTT.

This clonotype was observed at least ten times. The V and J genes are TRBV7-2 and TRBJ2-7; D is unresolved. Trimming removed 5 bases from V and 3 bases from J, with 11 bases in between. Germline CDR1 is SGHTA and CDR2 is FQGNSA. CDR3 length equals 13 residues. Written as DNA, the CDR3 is TGTGCCAGCAGCCAGAACACCTACTACGAGCAGTACTTC. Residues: CASSQNTYYEQYF.

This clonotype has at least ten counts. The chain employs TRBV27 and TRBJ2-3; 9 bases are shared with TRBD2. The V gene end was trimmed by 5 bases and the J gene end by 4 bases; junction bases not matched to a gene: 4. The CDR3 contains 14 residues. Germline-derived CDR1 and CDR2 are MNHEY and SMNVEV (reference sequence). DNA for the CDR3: TGTGCCAGCAGTATAGCGGGAGTGGCAGATACGCAGTATTTT. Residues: CASSIAGVADTQYF.

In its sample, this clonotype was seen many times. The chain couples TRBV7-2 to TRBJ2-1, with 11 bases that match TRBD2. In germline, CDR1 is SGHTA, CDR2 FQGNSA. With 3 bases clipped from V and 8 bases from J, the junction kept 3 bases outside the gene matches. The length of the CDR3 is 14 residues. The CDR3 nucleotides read TGTGCCAGCAGCTTCATAGCGGGAGGGTATGAGCAGTTCTTC. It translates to CASSFIAGGYEQFF. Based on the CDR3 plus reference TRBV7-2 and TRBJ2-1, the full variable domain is GAGVSQSPSNKVTEKGKDVELRCDPISGHTALYWYRQSLGQGLEFLIYFQGNSAPDKSGLPSDRFSAERTGGSVSTLTIQRTQQEDSAVYLCASSFIAGGYEQFFGPGTRLTVL.

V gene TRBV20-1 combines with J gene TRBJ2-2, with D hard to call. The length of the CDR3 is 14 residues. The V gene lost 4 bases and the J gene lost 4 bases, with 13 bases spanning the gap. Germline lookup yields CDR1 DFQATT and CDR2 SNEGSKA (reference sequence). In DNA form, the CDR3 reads TGCAGTGCTAACCGGGCCCTATGCACCGGGGAGCTGTTTTTT. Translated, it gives CSANRALCTGELFF.

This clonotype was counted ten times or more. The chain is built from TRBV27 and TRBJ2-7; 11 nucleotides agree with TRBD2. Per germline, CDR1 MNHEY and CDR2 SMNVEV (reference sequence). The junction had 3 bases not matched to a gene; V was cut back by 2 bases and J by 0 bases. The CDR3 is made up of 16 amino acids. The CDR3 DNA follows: TGTGCCAGCAGTTTACTCGGGACTAGCGGCTCCTACGAGCAGTACTTC. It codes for CASSLLGTSGSYEQYF.

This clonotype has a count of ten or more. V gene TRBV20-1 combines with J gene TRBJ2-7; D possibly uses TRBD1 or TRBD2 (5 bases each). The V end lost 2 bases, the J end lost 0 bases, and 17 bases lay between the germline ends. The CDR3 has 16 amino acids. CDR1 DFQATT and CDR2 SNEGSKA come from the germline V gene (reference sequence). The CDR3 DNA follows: TGCAGTGCTAGAAGAGGGGCCCTAGAGAGCTCCTACGAGCAGTACTTC. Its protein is CSARRGALESSYEQYF.

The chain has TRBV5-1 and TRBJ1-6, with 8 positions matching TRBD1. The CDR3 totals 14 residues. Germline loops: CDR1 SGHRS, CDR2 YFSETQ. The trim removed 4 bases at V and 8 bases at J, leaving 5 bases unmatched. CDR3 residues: CASSPGQGHSPLHF. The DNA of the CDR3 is TGCGCCAGCAGCCCCGGACAGGGTCATTCACCCCTCCACTTT.

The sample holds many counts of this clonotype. CDR3 in amino acids: CASSQEGTSGDNEQFF. As DNA, the CDR3 is TGTGCCAGCAGCCAAGAGGGGACTAGCGGGGACAATGAGCAGTTCTTC. The chain is built from TRBV3-1 and TRBJ2-1; 13 bases line up with TRBD2. With 0 bases clipped from V and 5 bases from J, the junction kept 1 base outside the gene matches. The CDR3 runs to 16 residues. From germline, CDR1 is LGHDT and CDR2 YNNKEL (reference sequence).

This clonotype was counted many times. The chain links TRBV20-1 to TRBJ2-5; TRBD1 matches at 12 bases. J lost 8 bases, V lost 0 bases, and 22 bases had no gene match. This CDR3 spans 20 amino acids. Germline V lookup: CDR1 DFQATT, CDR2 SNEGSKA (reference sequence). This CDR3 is CSARDERRDRGPLVLATQYF. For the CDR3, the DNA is TGCAGTGCTAGAGATGAGCGGCGGGACAGGGGGCCCCTCGTTCTAGCTACCCAGTACTTC.

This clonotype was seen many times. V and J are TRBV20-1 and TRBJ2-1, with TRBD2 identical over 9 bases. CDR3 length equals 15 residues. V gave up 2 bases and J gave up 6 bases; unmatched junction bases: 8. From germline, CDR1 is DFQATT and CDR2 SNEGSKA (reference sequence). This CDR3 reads CSARLAGARGNEQFF. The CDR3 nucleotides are TGCAGTGCTAGATTAGCGGGAGCTAGGGGCAATGAGCAGTTCTTC.

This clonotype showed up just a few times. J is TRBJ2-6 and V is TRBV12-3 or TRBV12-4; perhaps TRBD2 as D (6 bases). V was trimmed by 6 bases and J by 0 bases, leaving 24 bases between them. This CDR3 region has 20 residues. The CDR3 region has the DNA TGTGCCAGCAGCTTTATTGCAGGAGGTCTTAGCGGCTCTGGGGCCAACGTCCTGACTTTC. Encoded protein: CASSFIAGGLSGSGANVLTF.

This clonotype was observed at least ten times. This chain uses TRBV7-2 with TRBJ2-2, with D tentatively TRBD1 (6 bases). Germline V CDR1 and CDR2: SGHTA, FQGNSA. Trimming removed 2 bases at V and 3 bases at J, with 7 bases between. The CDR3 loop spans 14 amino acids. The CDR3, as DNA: TGTGCCAGCAGCTTACAGGGGTACACCGGGGAGCTGTTTTTT. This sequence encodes CASSLQGYTGELFF.

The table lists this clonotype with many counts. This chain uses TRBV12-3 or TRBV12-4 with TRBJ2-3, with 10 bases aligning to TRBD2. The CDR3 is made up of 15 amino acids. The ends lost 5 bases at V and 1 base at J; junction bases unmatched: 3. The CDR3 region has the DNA TGTGCCAGCAGTGTCCTAGCGGGAGGCACAGATACGCAGTATTTT. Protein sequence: CASSVLAGGTDTQYF.

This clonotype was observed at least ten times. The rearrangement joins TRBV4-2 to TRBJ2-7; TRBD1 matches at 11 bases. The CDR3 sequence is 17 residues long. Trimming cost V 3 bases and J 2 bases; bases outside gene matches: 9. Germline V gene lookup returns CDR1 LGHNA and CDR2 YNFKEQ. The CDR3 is CASSQGVDRGRPYEQYF. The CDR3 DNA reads TGTGCCAGCAGCCAGGGGGTGGACAGGGGGCGCCCCTACGAGCAGTACTTC.

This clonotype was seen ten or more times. CDR3 bases: TGTGCCAGTAGTATAGATGCGGTGGCTCAGCCCCAGCATTTT. Translating gives CASSIDAVAQPQHF. The chain joins TRBV19 to TRBJ1-5; no definite D call. The CDR3 extends over 14 amino acids. The germline V and J ends were trimmed by 0 bases and 6 bases, with 9 bases remaining between them. CDR1 is LNHDA and CDR2 is SQIVND in the germline V gene (reference sequence). The full variable domain, in which reference TRBV19 and TRBJ1-5 provide the parts outside the CDR3, is DGGITQSPKYLFRKEGQNVTLSCEQNLNHDAMYWYRQDPGQGLRLIYYSQIVNDFQKGDIAEGYSVSREKKESFPLTVTSAQKNPTAFYLCASSIDAVAQPQHFGDGTRLSIL.

The CDR3 bases are TGTGCCAGCAGCTTAGGGTGGGTCGGCCTCTCTGGAAACACCATATATTTT. Its protein product is CASSLGWVGLSGNTIYF. This sequence joins TRBV7-2 and TRBJ1-3; no definite D call. Trimming removed 1 base at V and 0 bases at J, with 13 bases between. Germline V gene lookup returns CDR1 SGHTA and CDR2 FQGNSA. CDR3 length: 17 amino acids.

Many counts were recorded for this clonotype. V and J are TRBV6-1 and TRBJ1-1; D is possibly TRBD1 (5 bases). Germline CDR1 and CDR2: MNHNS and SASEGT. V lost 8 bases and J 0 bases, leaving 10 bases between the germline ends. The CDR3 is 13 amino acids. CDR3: CASSGGMNTEAFF. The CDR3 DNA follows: TGTGCCAGCTCGGGGGGGATGAACACTGAAGCTTTCTTT.